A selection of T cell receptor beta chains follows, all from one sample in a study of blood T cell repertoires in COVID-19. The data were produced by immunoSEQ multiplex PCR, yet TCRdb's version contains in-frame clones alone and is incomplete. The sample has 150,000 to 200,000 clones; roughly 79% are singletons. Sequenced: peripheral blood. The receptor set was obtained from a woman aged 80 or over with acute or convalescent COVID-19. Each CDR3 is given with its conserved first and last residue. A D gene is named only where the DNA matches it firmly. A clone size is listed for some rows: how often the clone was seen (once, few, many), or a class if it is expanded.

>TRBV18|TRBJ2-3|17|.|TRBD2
CASSPLSLAGERYTQYF
TGTGCCAGCTCACCACTTTCCCTAGCGGGAGAGAGATATACGCAGTATTTT
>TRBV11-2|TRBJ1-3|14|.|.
CASTLWAPGNTIYF
TGTGCCAGCACCCTGTGGGCTCCTGGAAACACCATATATTTT
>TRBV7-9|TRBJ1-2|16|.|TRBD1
CASSLEEGQGIYGYTF
TGTGCCAGCAGCTTAGAAGAGGGACAGGGGATCTATGGCTACACCTTC
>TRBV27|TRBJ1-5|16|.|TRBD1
CASSFHGTGEGQPQHF
TGTGCCAGCAGTTTTCACGGGACAGGCGAAGGTCAGCCCCAGCATTTT
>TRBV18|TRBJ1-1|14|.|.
CASSLRTGDTEAFF
TGTGCCAGCTCACTGAGGACGGGGGACACTGAAGCTTTCTTT
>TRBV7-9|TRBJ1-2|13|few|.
CASSDRTNYGYTF
TGTGCCAGCAGCGACAGAACTAACTATGGCTACACCTTC
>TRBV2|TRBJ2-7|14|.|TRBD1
CASSGNRGIGEQYF
TGTGCCAGCAGTGGCAACAGGGGGATAGGCGAGCAGTACTTC
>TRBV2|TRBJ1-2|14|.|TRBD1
CASSRDRGSYGYTF
TGTGCCAGCAGTCGGGACAGGGGGTCCTATGGCTACACCTTC
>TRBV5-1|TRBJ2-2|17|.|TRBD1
CASSLRDRGRASGELFF
TGCGCCAGCAGCCTCCGGGACAGGGGGCGCGCTTCCGGGGAGCTGTTTTTT
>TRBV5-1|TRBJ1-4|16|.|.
CASSPGGRTLAEKLFF
TGCGCCAGCAGCCCCGGTGGGCGTACCCTAGCTGAAAAACTGTTTTTT